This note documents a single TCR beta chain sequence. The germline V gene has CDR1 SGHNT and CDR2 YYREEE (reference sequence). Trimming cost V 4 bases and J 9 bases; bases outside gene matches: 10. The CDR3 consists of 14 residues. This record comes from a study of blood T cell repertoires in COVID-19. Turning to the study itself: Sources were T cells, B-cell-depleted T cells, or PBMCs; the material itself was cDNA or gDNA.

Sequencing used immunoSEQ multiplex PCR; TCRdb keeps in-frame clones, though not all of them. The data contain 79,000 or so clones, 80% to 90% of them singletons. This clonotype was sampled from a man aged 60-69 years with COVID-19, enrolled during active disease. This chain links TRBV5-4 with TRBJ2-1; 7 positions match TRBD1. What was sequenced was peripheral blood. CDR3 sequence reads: CASSRVQGDGEQFF. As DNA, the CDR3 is TGTGCCAGCAGCCGCGTTCAGGGGGACGGTGAGCAGTTCTTC.